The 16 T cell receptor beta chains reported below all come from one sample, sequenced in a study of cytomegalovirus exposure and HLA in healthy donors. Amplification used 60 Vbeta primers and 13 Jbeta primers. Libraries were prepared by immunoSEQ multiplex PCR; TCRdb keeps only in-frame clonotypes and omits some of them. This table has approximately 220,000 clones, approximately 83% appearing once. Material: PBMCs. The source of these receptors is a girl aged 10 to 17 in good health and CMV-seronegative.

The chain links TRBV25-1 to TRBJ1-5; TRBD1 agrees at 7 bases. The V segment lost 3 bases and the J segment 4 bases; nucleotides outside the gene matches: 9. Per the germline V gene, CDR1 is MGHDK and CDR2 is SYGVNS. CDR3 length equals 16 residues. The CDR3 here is CASSDRPGTENQPQHF. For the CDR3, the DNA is TGTGCCAGCAGTGACCGACCCGGGACAGAGAATCAGCCCCAGCATTTT. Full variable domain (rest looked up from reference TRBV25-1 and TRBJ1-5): EADIYQTPRYLVIGTGKKITLECSQTMGHDKMYWYQQDPGMELHLIHYSYGVNSTEKGDLSSESTVSRIRTEHFPLTLESARPSHTSQYLCASSDRPGTENQPQHFGDGTRLSIL.

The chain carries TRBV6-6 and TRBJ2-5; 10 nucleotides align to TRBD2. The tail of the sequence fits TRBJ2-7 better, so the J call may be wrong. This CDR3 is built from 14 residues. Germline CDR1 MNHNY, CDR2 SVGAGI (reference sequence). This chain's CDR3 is CASSYGTSDNEQYF. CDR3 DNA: TGTGCCAGCAGTTACGGGACTAGCGACAACGAGCAGTACTTC.

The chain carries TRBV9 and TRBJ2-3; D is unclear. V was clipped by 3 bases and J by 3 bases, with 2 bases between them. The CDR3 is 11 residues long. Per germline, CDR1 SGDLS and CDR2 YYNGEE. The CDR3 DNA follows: TGTGCCAGCAGCGCTACAGATACGCAGTATTTT. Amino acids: CASSATDTQYF.

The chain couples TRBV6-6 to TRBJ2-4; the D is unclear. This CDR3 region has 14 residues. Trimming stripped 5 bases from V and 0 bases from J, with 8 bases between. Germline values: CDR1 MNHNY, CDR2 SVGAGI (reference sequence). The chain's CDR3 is CASSRNLAKNIQYF. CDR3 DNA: TGTGCCAGCAGTCGTAATCTAGCCAAAAACATTCAGTACTTC.

The CDR3 loop reads CASSQFPGQNYEQYF. CDR3 bases: TGCGCCAGCAGCCAATTTCCGGGACAGAACTACGAGCAGTACTTC. The rearrangement links TRBV4-1 to TRBJ2-7, with 7 bases fitting TRBD1. Germline CDR1 and CDR2: MGHRA and YSYEKL. This CDR3 is built from 15 residues. After removal of 2 bases from V and 3 bases from J, the junction contained 7 bases not matched to a gene.

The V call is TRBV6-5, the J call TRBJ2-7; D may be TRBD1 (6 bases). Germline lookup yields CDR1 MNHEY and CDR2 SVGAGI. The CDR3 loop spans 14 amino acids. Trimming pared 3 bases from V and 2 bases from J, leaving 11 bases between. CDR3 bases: TGTGCCAGCAGTTATCGGGACACCGCCTACGAGCAGTACTTC. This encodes CASSYRDTAYEQYF.

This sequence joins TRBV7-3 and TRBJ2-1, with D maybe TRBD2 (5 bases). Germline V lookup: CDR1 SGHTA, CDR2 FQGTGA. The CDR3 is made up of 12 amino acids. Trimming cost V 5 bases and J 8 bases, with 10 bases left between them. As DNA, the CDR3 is TGTGCCAGCAGCCTACCCGGGGATGAGCAGTTCTTC. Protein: CASSLPGDEQFF.

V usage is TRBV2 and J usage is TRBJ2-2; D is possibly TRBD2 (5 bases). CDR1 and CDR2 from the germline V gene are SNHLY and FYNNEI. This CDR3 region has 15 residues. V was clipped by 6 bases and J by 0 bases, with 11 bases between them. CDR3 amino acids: CASSPDYTNTGELFF. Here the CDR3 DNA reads TGTGCCAGCAGCCCCGACTATACGAACACCGGGGAGCTGTTTTTT.

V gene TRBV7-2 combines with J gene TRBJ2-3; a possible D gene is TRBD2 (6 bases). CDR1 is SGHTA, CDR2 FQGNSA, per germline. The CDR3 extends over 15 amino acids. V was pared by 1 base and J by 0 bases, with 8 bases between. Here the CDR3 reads CASSLEAGSTDTQYF. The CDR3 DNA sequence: TGTGCCAGCAGCTTAGAGGCGGGGAGCACAGATACGCAGTATTTT.

This chain's CDR3 is CASSVRSFYGYTF. CDR3 nucleotides: TGTGCCAGCAGTGTCCGTTCGTTTTATGGCTACACCTTC. V is TRBV28 and J is TRBJ1-2, with unresolved D. Germline assignment: CDR1 MDHEN and CDR2 SYDVKM. Trimming shortened V by 5 bases and J by 5 bases, and 12 bases separated the two germline ends. The CDR3 is 13 amino acids.

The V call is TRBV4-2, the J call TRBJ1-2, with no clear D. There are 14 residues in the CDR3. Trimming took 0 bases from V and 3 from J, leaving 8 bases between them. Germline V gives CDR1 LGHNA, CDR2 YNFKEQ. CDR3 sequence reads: CASSQEWRDYGYTF. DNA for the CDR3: TGTGCCAGCAGCCAAGAATGGAGGGACTATGGCTACACCTTC.

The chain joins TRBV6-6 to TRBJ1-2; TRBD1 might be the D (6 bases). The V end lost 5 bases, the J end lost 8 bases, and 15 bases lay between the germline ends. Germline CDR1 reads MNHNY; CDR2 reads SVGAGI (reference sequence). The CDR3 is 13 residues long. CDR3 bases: TGTGCCAGCAGTCCTGCGGGGGCAGGCGGCTACACCTTC. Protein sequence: CASSPAGAGGYTF.

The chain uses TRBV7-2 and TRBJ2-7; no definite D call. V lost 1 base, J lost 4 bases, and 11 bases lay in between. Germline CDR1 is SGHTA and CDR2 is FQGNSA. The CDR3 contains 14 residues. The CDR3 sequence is CASSLVSGEYEQYF. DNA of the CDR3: TGTGCCAGCAGCTTAGTTTCCGGAGAATACGAGCAGTACTTC.

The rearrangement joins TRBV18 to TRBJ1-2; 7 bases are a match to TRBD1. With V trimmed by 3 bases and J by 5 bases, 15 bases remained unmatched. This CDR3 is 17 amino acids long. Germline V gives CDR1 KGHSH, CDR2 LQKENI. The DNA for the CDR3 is TGTGCCAGCTCACCTCGAACAGGGGCCCCACTGACTTATGGCTACACCTTC. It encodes CASSPRTGAPLTYGYTF.

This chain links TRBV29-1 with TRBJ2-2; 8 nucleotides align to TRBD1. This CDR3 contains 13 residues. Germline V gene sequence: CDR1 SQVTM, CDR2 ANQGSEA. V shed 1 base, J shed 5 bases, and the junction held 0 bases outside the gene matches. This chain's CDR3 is CSVEGQGTGELFF. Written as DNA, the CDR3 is TGCAGCGTTGAAGGACAGGGGACCGGGGAGCTGTTTTTT.

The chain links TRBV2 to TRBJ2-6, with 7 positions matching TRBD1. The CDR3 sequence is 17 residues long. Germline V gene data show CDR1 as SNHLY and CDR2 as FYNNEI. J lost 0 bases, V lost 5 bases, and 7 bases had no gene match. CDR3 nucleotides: TGTGCCAGCAGTCTCGACAGGGCAAGCTCTGGGGCCAACGTCCTGACTTTC. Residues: CASSLDRASSGANVLTF. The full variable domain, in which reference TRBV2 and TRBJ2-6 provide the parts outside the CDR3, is EPEVTQTPSHQVTQMGQEVILRCVPISNHLYFYWYRQILGQKVEFLVSFYNNEISEKSEIFDDQFSVERPDGSNFTLKIRSTKLEDSAMYFCASSLDRASSGANVLTFGAGSRLTVL.